This T cell receptor (beta chain) was documented in a study of blood T cell repertoires in COVID-19. Background on the study: PBMCs, B-cell-depleted T cells, or T cells were the source of the cDNA or gDNA that made up the material.

Per the authors' pipeline: Researchers report that nucleated cell counts were estimated from reference gene primer amplification. The method was immunoSEQ multiplex PCR; TCRdb's version includes in-frame clones alone and lacks a portion of them. V and J calls and clone size are copied from that table; D and trimming were computed from the DNA. Of over 200,000 clones listed, 90% are singletons. The sequencing input was peripheral blood. The source of this sequence is a man aged 25-45 years with COVID-19, enrolled during active disease.

CDR3 region: CASSRTGRIDGYTF. The DNA of the CDR3 is TGTGCCAGCAGCAGGACAGGGAGAATTGATGGCTACACCTTC. The chain uses TRBV3-1 (or the pseudogene TRBV3-2) and TRBJ1-2; TRBD1 matches 8 bases. V was pared by 5 bases and J by 6 bases, with 8 bases of the junction left unmatched. This CDR3 region has 14 residues. Germline CDR1 is LGHDT and CDR2 is YNNKEL (reference sequence).